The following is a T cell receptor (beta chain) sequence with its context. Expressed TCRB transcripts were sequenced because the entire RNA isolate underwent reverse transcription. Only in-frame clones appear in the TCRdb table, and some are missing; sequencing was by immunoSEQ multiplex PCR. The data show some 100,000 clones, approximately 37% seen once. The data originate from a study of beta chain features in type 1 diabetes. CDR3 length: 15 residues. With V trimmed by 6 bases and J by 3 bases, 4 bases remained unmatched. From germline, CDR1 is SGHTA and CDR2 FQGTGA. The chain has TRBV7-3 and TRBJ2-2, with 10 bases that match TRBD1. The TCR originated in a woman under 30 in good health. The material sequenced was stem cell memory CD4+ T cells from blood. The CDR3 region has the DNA TGTGCCAGCAGGGGGGGGACAGGGGACACCGGGGAGCTGTTTTTT. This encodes CASRGGTGDTGELFF. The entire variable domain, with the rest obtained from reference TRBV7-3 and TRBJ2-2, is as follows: GAGVSQTPSNKVTEKGKYVELRCDPISGHTALYWYRQSLGQGPEFLIYFQGTGAADDSGLPNDRFFAVRPEGSVSTLKIQRTERGDSAVYLCASRGGTGDTGELFFGEGSRLTVL.